These T cell receptor beta chains were read from a single sample in a study of technical replicates of blood from a few donors. TCRdb keeps only in-frame clones here, not all; method: immunoSEQ multiplex PCR. This sample yields roughly 70,000 clones, of which 95% to 97% are seen a single time; approximately 0.3% belongs to the top ten. The sample comprised T cells isolated from PBMCs. Source of these receptors: a human donor in good health. Both conserved end residues are trimmed from each CDR3. Fields, in order: CDR3 length, V gene, J gene, CDR3 protein.

CDR3 length: 13; V gene: TRBV5-6; J gene: TRBJ1-1; CDR3 protein: ASSPRTGGSTEAF
CDR3 length: 13; V gene: TRBV28; J gene: TRBJ2-3; CDR3 protein: ASSPGQGATDTQY
CDR3 length: 16; V gene: TRBV19; J gene: TRBJ2-1; CDR3 protein: ASSIGPPRRGYSNEQF
CDR3 length: 13; V gene: TRBV13; J gene: TRBJ2-7; CDR3 protein: ASTTREDNAYEQY
CDR3 length: 11; V gene: TRBV27; J gene: TRBJ1-2; CDR3 protein: ASSFNRVEGYT
CDR3 length: 12; V gene: TRBV5-4; J gene: TRBJ2-7; CDR3 protein: ASSSLEGTYEQY
CDR3 length: 12; V gene: TRBV29-1; J gene: TRBJ1-2; CDR3 protein: SVEVWQGIYGYT
CDR3 length: 12; V gene: TRBV2; J gene: TRBJ2-1; CDR3 protein: ASSGGLAGGPWF
CDR3 length: 13; V gene: TRBV7-8; J gene: TRBJ1-2; CDR3 protein: ASSAGTGGNYGYT
CDR3 length: 12; V gene: TRBV21-1; J gene: TRBJ2-7; CDR3 protein: ASSNARVSYEQY
CDR3 length: 14; V gene: TRBV6-5; J gene: TRBJ1-1; CDR3 protein: ASSYSPGRDWAEAF
CDR3 length: 14; V gene: TRBV7-3; J gene: TRBJ2-2; CDR3 protein: ASRILAGGHTGELF
CDR3 length: 12; V gene: TRBV6-6; J gene: TRBJ2-7; CDR3 protein: AVVAGLPSYEQY
CDR3 length: 11; V gene: TRBV2; J gene: TRBJ2-2; CDR3 protein: ASNRRDTGELF
CDR3 length: 16; V gene: TRBV11-2; J gene: TRBJ2-3; CDR3 protein: ASSLRPLAGAEADTQY
CDR3 length: 8; V gene: TRBV30; J gene: TRBJ1-1; CDR3 protein: ASSGTEAF
CDR3 length: 10; V gene: TRBV27; J gene: TRBJ2-7; CDR3 protein: ASSYRVYEQY
CDR3 length: 11; V gene: TRBV9; J gene: TRBJ1-1; CDR3 protein: ASSVGTVQEAF
CDR3 length: 17; V gene: TRBV12-2; J gene: TRBJ2-6; CDR3 protein: ASRPGECGYYSGANVLT
CDR3 length: 10; V gene: TRBV2; J gene: TRBJ2-7; CDR3 protein: ASSGVRYEQY
CDR3 length: 11; V gene: TRBV27; J gene: TRBJ1-1; CDR3 protein: ASSLTANTEAF
CDR3 length: 13; V gene: TRBV7-2; J gene: TRBJ2-7; CDR3 protein: ASSYELISSYEQY
CDR3 length: 13; V gene: TRBV27; J gene: TRBJ2-7; CDR3 protein: ASSFPPSTGGEQY
CDR3 length: 15; V gene: TRBV5-1; J gene: TRBJ1-1; CDR3 protein: ASSFLIEGGMNTEAF
CDR3 length: 10; V gene: TRBV6-5; J gene: TRBJ2-3; CDR3 protein: ASSRTSGSMH
CDR3 length: 12; V gene: TRBV4-3; J gene: TRBJ2-2; CDR3 protein: ASSQAINTGELF
CDR3 length: 14; V gene: TRBV15; J gene: TRBJ1-2; CDR3 protein: ATSRDPQGDGEGYT
CDR3 length: 10; V gene: TRBV29-1; J gene: TRBJ1-1; CDR3 protein: SVVSGNTEAF
CDR3 length: 14; V gene: TRBV6-1; J gene: TRBJ2-1; CDR3 protein: ASSELIGGSFDEQF
CDR3 length: 9; V gene: TRBV20-1; J gene: TRBJ1-1; CDR3 protein: SASVNTEAF
CDR3 length: 11; V gene: TRBV7-2; J gene: TRBJ1-1; CDR3 protein: ASSLGQNTEAF
CDR3 length: 10; V gene: TRBV19; J gene: TRBJ1-4; CDR3 protein: ASSILTGKAF
CDR3 length: 11; V gene: TRBV2; J gene: TRBJ2-7; CDR3 protein: ASSAQTGLVGY
CDR3 length: 14; V gene: TRBV4-1; J gene: TRBJ2-5; CDR3 protein: ASSQGPSGRQETQY
CDR3 length: 15; V gene: TRBV9; J gene: TRBJ2-3; CDR3 protein: ASSVVAGQGSTDTQY
CDR3 length: 13; V gene: TRBV19; J gene: TRBJ1-3; CDR3 protein: ASSRGTVSGNTIY
CDR3 length: 12; V gene: TRBV6-5; J gene: TRBJ1-3; CDR3 protein: ASRMDREGNTIY
CDR3 length: 13; V gene: TRBV2; J gene: TRBJ1-1; CDR3 protein: ASTRTGNVGTEAF
CDR3 length: 11; V gene: TRBV19; J gene: TRBJ1-4; CDR3 protein: ASSFRATEKLF
CDR3 length: 12; V gene: TRBV10-3; J gene: TRBJ2-5; CDR3 protein: AISERELQETQY
CDR3 length: 12; V gene: TRBV9; J gene: TRBJ1-1; CDR3 protein: ASRTGTQNTEAF
CDR3 length: 12; V gene: TRBV29-1; J gene: TRBJ2-3; CDR3 protein: SVGSREGTDTQY
CDR3 length: 11; V gene: TRBV7-3; J gene: TRBJ2-1; CDR3 protein: ASSGGPNNEQF
CDR3 length: 16; V gene: TRBV18; J gene: TRBJ2-1; CDR3 protein: ASSPMTRTGYSYNEQF
CDR3 length: 15; V gene: TRBV10-3; J gene: TRBJ2-3; CDR3 protein: AISESWTASGTDTQY
CDR3 length: 12; V gene: TRBV28; J gene: TRBJ1-5; CDR3 protein: ASSPDSLNQPQH